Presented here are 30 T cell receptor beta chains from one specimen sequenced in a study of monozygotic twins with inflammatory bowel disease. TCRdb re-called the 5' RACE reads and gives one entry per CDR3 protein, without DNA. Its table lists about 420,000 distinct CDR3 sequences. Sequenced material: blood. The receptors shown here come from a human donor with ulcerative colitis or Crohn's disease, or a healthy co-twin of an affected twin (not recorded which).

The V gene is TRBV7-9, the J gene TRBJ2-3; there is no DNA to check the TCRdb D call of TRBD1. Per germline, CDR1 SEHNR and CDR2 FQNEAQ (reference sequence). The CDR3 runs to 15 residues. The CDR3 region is CASPLGEGGTDTQYF.

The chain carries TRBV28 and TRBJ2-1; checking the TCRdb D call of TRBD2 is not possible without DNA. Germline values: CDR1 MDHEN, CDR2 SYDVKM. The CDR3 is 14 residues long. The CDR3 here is CASSTSGSNNEQFF.

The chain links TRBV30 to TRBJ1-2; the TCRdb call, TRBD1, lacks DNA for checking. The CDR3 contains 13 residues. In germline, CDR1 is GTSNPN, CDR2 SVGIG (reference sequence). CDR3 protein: CAWSRQGADGYTF.

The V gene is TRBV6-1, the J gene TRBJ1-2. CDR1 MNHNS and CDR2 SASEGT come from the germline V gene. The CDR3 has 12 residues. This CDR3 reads CASSSPTAGYTF.

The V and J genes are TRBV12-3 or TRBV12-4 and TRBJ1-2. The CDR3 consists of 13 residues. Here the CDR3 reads CASRDRLEFGNTF.

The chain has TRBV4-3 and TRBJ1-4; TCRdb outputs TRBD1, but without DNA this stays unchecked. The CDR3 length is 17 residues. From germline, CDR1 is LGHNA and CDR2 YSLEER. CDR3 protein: CASSQDLRTGSGEKLFF.

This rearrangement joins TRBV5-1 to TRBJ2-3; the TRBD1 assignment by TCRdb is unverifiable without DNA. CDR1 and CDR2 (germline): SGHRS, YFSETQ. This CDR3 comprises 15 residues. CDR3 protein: CASSGRTGNTDTQYF.

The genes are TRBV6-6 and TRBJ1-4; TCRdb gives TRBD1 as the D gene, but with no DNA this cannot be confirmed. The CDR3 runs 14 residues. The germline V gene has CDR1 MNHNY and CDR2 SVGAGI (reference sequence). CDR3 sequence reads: CASLSRDRNEKLFF.

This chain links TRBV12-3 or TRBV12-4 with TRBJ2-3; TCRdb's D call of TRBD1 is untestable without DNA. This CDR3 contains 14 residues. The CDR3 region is CASRMAGQADTQYF.

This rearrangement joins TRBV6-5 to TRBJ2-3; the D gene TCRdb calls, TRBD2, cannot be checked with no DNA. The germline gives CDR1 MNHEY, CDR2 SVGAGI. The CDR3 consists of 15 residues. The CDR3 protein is CASSYYGRAEDTQYF.

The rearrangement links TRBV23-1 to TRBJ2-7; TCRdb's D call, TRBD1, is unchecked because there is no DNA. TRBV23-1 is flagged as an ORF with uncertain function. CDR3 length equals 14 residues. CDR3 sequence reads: CASSQTPPPGHLYF.

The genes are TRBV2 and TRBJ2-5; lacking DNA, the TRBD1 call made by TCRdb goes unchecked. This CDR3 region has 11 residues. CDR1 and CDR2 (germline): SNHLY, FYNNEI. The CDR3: CASRRGETQYF.

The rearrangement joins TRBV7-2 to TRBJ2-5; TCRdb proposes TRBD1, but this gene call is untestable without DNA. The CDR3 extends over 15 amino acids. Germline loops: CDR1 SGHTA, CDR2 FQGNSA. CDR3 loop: CASSSGGDSEGTQYF.

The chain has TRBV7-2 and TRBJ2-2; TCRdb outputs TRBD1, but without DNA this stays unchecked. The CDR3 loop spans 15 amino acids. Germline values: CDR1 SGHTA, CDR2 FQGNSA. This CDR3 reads CASSLVGINSGELFF.

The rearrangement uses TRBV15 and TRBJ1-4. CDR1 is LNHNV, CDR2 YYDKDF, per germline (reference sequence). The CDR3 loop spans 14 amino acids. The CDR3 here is CATSRDGSNEKLFF.

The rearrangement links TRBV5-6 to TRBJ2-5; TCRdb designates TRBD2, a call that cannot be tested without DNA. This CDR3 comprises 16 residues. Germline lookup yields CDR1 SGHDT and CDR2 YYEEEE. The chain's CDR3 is CASSSETSGSGETQYF.

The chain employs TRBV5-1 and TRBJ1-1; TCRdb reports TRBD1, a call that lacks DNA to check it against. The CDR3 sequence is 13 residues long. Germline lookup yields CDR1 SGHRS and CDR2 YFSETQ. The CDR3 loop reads CASSLQGVTEAFF.

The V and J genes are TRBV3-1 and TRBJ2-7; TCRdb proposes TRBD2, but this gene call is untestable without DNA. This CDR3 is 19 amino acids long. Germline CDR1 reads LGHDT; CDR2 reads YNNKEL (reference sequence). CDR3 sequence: CASSPPPSGYSSSSYEQYF.

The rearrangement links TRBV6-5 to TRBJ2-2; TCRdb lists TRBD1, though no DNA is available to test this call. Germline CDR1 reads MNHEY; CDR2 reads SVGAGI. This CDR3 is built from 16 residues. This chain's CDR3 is CASSLSGTGNTGELFF.

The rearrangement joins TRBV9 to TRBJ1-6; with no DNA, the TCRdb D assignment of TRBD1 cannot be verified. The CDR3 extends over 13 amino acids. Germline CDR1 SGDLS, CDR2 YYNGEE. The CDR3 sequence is CASGRDTNSPLHF. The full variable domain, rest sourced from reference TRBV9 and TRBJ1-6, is DSGVTQTPKHLITATGQRVTLRCSPRSGDLSVYWYQQSLDQGLQFLIQYYNGEERAKGNILERFSAQQFPDLHSELNLSSLELGDSALYFCASGRDTNSPLHFGNGTRLTVT.

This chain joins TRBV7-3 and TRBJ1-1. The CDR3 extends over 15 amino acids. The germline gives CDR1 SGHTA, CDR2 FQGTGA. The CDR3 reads CASSLKGRPNTEAFF. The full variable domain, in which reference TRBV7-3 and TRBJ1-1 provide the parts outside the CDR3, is GAGVSQTPSNKVTEKGKYVELRCDPISGHTALYWYRQSLGQGPEFLIYFQGTGAADDSGLPNDRFFAVRPEGSVSTLKIQRTERGDSAVYLCASSLKGRPNTEAFFGQGTRLTVV.

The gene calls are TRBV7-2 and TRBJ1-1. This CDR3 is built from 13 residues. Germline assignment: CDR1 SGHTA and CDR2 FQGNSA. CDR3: CASSSGVVAEAFF.

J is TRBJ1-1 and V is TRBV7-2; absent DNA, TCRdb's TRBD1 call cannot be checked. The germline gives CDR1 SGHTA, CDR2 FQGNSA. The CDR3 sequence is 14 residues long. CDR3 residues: CASSTEAGGTEAFF.

CDR3 residues: CSAVPGLKGYEQYF. J is TRBJ2-7 and V is TRBV20-1; the D call from TCRdb, TRBD2, cannot be confirmed without DNA. The CDR3 runs to 14 residues. The V gene's germline CDR1 is DFQATT and CDR2 SNEGSKA (reference sequence).

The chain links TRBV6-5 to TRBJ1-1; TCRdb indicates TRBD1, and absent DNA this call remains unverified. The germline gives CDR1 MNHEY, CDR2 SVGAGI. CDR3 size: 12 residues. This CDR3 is CASSYSGTAAFF.

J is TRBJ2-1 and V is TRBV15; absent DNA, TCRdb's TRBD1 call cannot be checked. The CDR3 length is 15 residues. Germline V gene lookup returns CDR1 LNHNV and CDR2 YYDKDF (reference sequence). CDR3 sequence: CATSPSGRGENEQFF. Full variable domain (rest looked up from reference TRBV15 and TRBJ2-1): DAMVIQNPRYQVTQFGKPVTLSCSQTLNHNVMYWYQQKSSQAPKLLFHYYDKDFNNEADTPDNFQSRRPNTSFCFLDIRSPGLGDTAMYLCATSPSGRGENEQFFGPGTRLTVL.

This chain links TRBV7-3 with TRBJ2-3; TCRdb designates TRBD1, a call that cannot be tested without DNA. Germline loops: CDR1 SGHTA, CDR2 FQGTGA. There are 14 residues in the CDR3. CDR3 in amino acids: CASSRRGTTDTQYF.

The CDR3 here is CASSPLSGPGYEQFF. The V call is TRBV14, the J call TRBJ2-1; TCRdb returns TRBD1, unconfirmable since there is no DNA. In germline, CDR1 is SGHDN, CDR2 FVKESK. The CDR3 contains 15 residues.

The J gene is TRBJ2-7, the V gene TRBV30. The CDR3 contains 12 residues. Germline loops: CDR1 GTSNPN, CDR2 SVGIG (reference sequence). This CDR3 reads CAWGRGSYEQYF. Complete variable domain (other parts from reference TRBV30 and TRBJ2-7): SQTIHQWPATLVQPVGSPLSLECTVEGTSNPNLYWYRQAAGRGLQLLFYSVGIGQISSEVPQNLSASRPQDRQFILSSKKLLLSDSGFYLCAWGRGSYEQYFGPGTRLTVT.

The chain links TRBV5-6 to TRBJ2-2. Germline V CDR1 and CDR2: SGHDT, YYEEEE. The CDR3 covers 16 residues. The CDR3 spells CASSSTKERITGELFF. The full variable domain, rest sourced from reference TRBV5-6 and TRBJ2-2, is DAGVTQSPTHLIKTRGQQVTLRCSPKSGHDTVSWYQQALGQGPQFIFQYYEEEERQRGNFPDRFSGHQFPNYSSELNVNALLLGDSALYLCASSSTKERITGELFFGEGSRLTVL.